Each of the 20 T cell receptor beta chains below was sequenced from the same sample in a study of T cell repertoires in cytomegalovirus infection. TCRdb recomputed calls from the reads with MiXCR, one row per CDR3 protein. The repertoire holds about 360,000 distinct CDR3 sequences, with about a sixth as singletons. Input material: PBMCs. The receptors shown here come from a human donor in good health (CMV status not recorded). Some clones in this sample may be carry-over from other donors' samples.

The gene calls are TRBV2 and TRBJ1-6; 10 positions match TRBD1. Germline V gene lookup returns CDR1 SNHLY and CDR2 FYNNEI. The CDR3 sequence is 17 residues long. The trim removed 4 bases at V and 0 bases at J, leaving 3 bases unmatched. CDR3 loop: CASSGTGGDSYNSPLHF. CDR3 DNA sequence: TGTGCCAGCAGTGGGACAGGGGGAGACTCCTATAATTCACCCCTCCACTTT. The variable domain in full, completed from reference TRBV2 and TRBJ1-6, reads EPEVTQTPSHQVTQMGQEVILRCVPISNHLYFYWYRQILGQKVEFLVSFYNNEISEKSEIFDDQFSVERPDGSNFTLKIRSTKLEDSAMYFCASSGTGGDSYNSPLHFGNGTRLTVT.

The chain links TRBV5-5 to TRBJ2-1, with unresolved D. Trimming took off 0 bases at V and 4 bases at J, with 11 bases between the two ends. Per germline, CDR1 SGHKS and CDR2 YYEKEE (reference sequence). CDR3 length: 15 residues. CDR3 sequence reads: CASSLEAERYNEQFF. CDR3 nucleotides: TGTGCCAGCAGCTTGGAGGCTGAGAGGTACAATGAGCAGTTCTTC.

This clonotype was seen ten or more times. This rearrangement joins TRBV5-1 to TRBJ1-6; the match to TRBD1 covers 7 bases. The junction had 10 bases not matched to a gene; V was cut back by 6 bases and J by 10 bases. The CDR3 spans 14 residues. Per germline, CDR1 SGHRS and CDR2 YFSETQ. CDR3 region: CASTLRRGQSPLHF. For the CDR3, the DNA is TGCGCCAGCACCCTCCGCAGGGGACAGTCACCCCTCCACTTT.

The table lists this clonotype with a few counts. The genes are TRBV19 and TRBJ2-3, with D possibly being TRBD1 (5 bases). V gave up 7 bases and J gave up 2 bases, with 13 bases separating them. Per germline, CDR1 LNHDA and CDR2 SQIVND (reference sequence). The CDR3 covers 14 residues. The CDR3 is CASKITGTTDTQYF. The CDR3 DNA is TGTGCCAGTAAAATAACAGGCACCACAGATACGCAGTATTTT.

This clonotype was seen only a few times. The chain has TRBV5-1 and TRBJ1-2, with TRBD1 identical over 9 bases. V lost 1 base, J lost 6 bases, and 7 bases stayed unmatched. Germline V CDR1 and CDR2: SGHRS, YFSETQ. This CDR3 is built from 15 residues. In nucleotides, the CDR3 is TGCGCCAGCAGCTTGACAGGGGGCGGCGCGGATGGCTACACCTTC. Residues: CASSLTGGGADGYTF.

In its sample, this clonotype was seen a few times. CDR3: CASSQDWAGDEQFF. The DNA of the CDR3 is TGTGCCAGCAGCCAAGATTGGGCGGGGGATGAGCAGTTCTTC. The chain employs TRBV3-1 and TRBJ2-1; 7 positions agree with TRBD2. Germline loops: CDR1 LGHDT, CDR2 YNNKEL (reference sequence). The CDR3 totals 14 residues. V lost 0 bases to trimming and J lost 8 bases; unmatched junction nucleotides: 4.

This clonotype occurred many times. The chain joins TRBV7-2 to TRBJ2-3; the match to TRBD2 covers 14 bases. The CDR3 spans 16 residues. Losses at the gene ends were 5 bases for V and 6 bases for J; bases not matched to a gene: 7. CDR1 and CDR2 (germline): SGHTA, FQGNSA. CDR3 residues: CASSPGTSGSVDTQYF. Here the CDR3 DNA reads TGTGCCAGCAGCCCGGGGACTAGCGGGAGTGTGGATACGCAGTATTTT.

In its sample, this clonotype was seen a few times. CDR3 DNA: TGTGCTAGTGTCACCGGGACCGCGACCTACAATGAGCAGTTCTTC. As protein: CASVTGTATYNEQFF. The chain combines TRBV12-5 with TRBJ2-1, with D tentatively TRBD1 or TRBD2 (5 bases each). Germline V CDR1 and CDR2: LGHNT, FRNRAP. This CDR3 contains 15 residues. Trimming removed 7 bases at V and 2 bases at J, with 15 bases between.

At least ten counts were recorded for this clonotype. The J gene is TRBJ2-5, the V gene TRBV2, with D perhaps given as TRBD1 or TRBD2 (6 bases each). CDR1 is SNHLY and CDR2 is FYNNEI in the germline V gene. This CDR3 region has 13 residues. V was clipped by 8 bases and J by 2 bases, with 12 bases between them. CDR3 region: CASRRRGQETQYF. In nucleotides, the CDR3 is TGTGCCAGCCGCCGGAGGGGGCAAGAGACCCAGTACTTC.

The sample holds many counts of this clonotype. The chain joins TRBV12-3 or TRBV12-4 to TRBJ1-1; 7 bases are a match to TRBD1. The CDR3 loop spans 15 amino acids. The V and J ends lost 1 base and 3 bases, in that order; junction bases with no gene match: 5. The CDR3 nucleotides are TGTGCCAGCAGTTTAGGACAGGGTTGGGACACTGAAGCTTTCTTT. This codes for CASSLGQGWDTEAFF.

V usage is TRBV20-1 and J usage is TRBJ2-1, with no clear D. Germline assignment: CDR1 DFQATT and CDR2 SNEGSKA (reference sequence). The V and J ends lost 4 bases and 8 bases respectively, with 12 bases between them. The CDR3 is 12 residues long. The chain's CDR3 is CSATDQLHEQFF. The CDR3 DNA reads as TGCAGTGCTACGGACCAACTCCATGAGCAGTTCTTC.

This clonotype was picked up many times. The chain couples TRBV7-8 to TRBJ2-7; D may be TRBD2 (5 bases). V was trimmed by 3 bases and J by 3 bases, leaving 15 bases between them. The CDR3 spans 15 residues. In germline, CDR1 is SGHVS, CDR2 FQNEAQ. CDR3 sequence (DNA): TGTGCCAGCAGCTTGAATTCCGGGAAAGGCTACGAGCAGTACTTC. This gives the protein CASSLNSGKGYEQYF.

The chain combines TRBV20-1 with TRBJ1-5, with a possible D match to TRBD1 (5 bases). The ends were cut back, 2 bases at V and 4 bases at J, with 9 bases in the middle. Looked up from germline, CDR1 is DFQATT and CDR2 is SNEGSKA (reference sequence). The CDR3 contains 13 residues. The CDR3 region is CSARSGTNQPQHF. The CDR3 DNA reads as TGCAGTGCTAGATCAGGGACGAATCAGCCCCAGCATTTT.

Ten or more counts support this clonotype. The V gene is TRBV7-2, the J gene TRBJ2-1; D may be TRBD2 (7 bases). V was shortened by 5 bases and J by 8 bases, with 25 bases between the two germline ends. Germline V CDR1 and CDR2: SGHTA, FQGNSA. This CDR3 has 17 amino acids. The CDR3 DNA reads as TGTGCCAGCAGCCTAGTTGGTGGGCGGGGAGGGGGGGATGAGCAGTTCTTC. It is translated as CASSLVGGRGGGDEQFF.

This clonotype has a handful of counts. The V gene is TRBV28, the J gene TRBJ1-6, with a weak D call TRBD1 (5 bases). Germline V gene sequence: CDR1 MDHEN, CDR2 SYDVKM. V gave up 6 bases and J gave up 5 bases, with 14 bases separating them. The CDR3 has 15 amino acids. As DNA, the CDR3 is TGTGCCAGCAGCCCTGGGACTAAGAATAATTCACCCCTCCACTTT. Translation: CASSPGTKNNSPLHF.

The chain employs TRBV20-1 and TRBJ2-1; 8 bases map to TRBD2. J lost 4 bases, V lost 1 base, and 6 bases had no gene match. The CDR3 runs 15 residues. CDR1 DFQATT and CDR2 SNEGSKA come from the germline V gene (reference sequence). CDR3: CSARGTGGPYNEQFF. The CDR3 DNA reads TGCAGTGCTAGAGGGACGGGGGGGCCTTACAATGAGCAGTTCTTC.

This chain links TRBV27 with TRBJ1-6, with 7 bases aligning to TRBD1. CDR1 MNHEY and CDR2 SMNVEV come from the germline V gene (reference sequence). The CDR3 extends over 15 amino acids. Trimming took 10 bases from V and 0 from J; bases not matched to a gene: 6. In DNA, the CDR3 is TGTGCCACCACACAGGGGAGCTCCTATAATTCACCCCTCCACTTT. Its translation: CATTQGSSYNSPLHF.

This clonotype occurred a few times. The V and J genes are TRBV6-1 and TRBJ2-7, with D hard to call. The germline V and J ends were trimmed by 1 base and 1 base, with 11 bases remaining between them. CDR3 length: 15 amino acids. The germline CDR1 and CDR2 sequences are MNHNS and SASEGT. DNA for the CDR3: TGTGCCAGCAGTGAAGGAGTCGTGGAGTCCTACGAGCAGTACTTC. It specifies CASSEGVVESYEQYF.

In this sample, this clonotype turned up many times. The chain joins TRBV10-3 to TRBJ2-3, with D unclear. V gave up 4 bases and J gave up 1 base, with 9 bases separating them. This CDR3 is built from 14 residues. Germline V gene sequence: CDR1 ENHRY, CDR2 SYGVKD. Here the CDR3 DNA reads TGTGCCATCAGTGGGGGTTTCGGCACAGATACGCAGTATTTT. Protein sequence: CAISGGFGTDTQYF.

In its sample, this clonotype was seen a few times. V gene TRBV5-1 combines with J gene TRBJ1-2; 10 nucleotides agree with TRBD1. CDR1 SGHRS and CDR2 YFSETQ come from the germline V gene. Losses at the gene ends were 3 bases for V and 5 bases for J; bases not matched to a gene: 4. The CDR3 length is 14 residues. CDR3 amino acids: CASSYGQGVYGYTF. The CDR3 nucleotides are TGCGCCAGCAGCTACGGACAGGGGGTGTATGGCTACACCTTC.